This T cell receptor beta chain was captured in a study of T-cell reconstitution after alpha-beta-depleted transplantation in children. Per the germline V gene, CDR1 is SGHVS and CDR2 is FQNEAQ. The V and J ends lost 8 bases and 1 base respectively, with 24 bases between them. The CDR3 sequence is 18 residues long. A library of TCRbeta sequences, prepared with unique molecular identifiers, was generated. MiXCR, run by TCRdb on the PCR reads, gives a single entry per CDR3 protein. The sample shows approximately 510,000 distinct CDR3 sequences, around 16% of them seen only once. This clonotype was observed a few times.

The chain recombines TRBV7-8 with TRBJ1-5, with a weak D call TRBD1 (5 bases). This TCR derives from a human donor who donated a stem cell graft to a child with acute lymphoblastic leukemia. Here the sequenced sample was PBMCs from the stem cell graft donor, taken from the stem cell graft. The CDR3 coding sequence is TGTGCCAGCGGGACGACGGCGTATCCCGGAGACAGCAATCAGCCCCAGCATTTT. This translates into CASGTTAYPGDSNQPQHF.